This T cell receptor beta chain was captured by sequencing in a study of blood T cells in healthy people across ages (dated by TCRdb to between 2014 and 2016). For the study in its entirety: Template switching captured roughly one uniquely barcoded TCR beta cDNA molecule per two T cells in model experiments. Four age groups were formed from the donors: young (average roughly 15 years), middle-aged (approximately 39), aged (roughly 59) and long-lived (approximately 80). To avoid experimental bias, donors of different ages were randomly spread across the sequencing lanes. Using the same blood draw, the study looked at two additional independent replicas of 1 million unique cDNA reads for two donors, one aged 18 to 30 and the other aged 80 or older. Using deep sequencing normalized with unique cDNA molecular identifiers, the study measured how TCR beta repertoire diversity changes with age.

Of note for this clonotype: Its antigen is not yet known. The input lacks base qualities; no much larger clone sits a single base away.

The 39 donors, aged roughly 6 to 90 years, were systemically healthy Caucasian individuals from Russia. Approximately 9.3 milliliters of peripheral blood were drawn from each donor into EDTA-treated Vacutainer tubes. Ficoll-Paque density-gradient centrifugation was used to isolate PBMCs, with at least 6.5 million per sample. Total RNA was extracted from PBMCs with Trizol reagent, with at least 5.5 micrograms obtained per sample. For every donor, flow cytometry on a PBMC aliquot measured the percentage of naive CD45RAhigh/CD27high T cells. The research as a whole found: There was a strong correlation between observed TCR beta diversity and the percentage of naive T cells measured by flow cytometry. Estimates of total diversity based on one million sequenced T cells were regarded as lower bounds and as underestimates. Because profiling used bulk unsorted PBMCs, naive and antigen-experienced compartments could not be compared conclusively. Compared with the aged group, the long-lived group had more naive CD4+ T cells, fewer expanded clones and increased TCR diversity, suggesting age selection. Because donor CMV infection status was unknown, age-related changes in expanded clonotypes were potentially confounded. Observed TCR beta diversity per million T cells fell roughly linearly with age, and a significant reduction was already apparent by age roughly 40.

Libraries came from 5' RACE. The instrument given in TCRdb is Illumina HiSeq 2500. The second PCR ran for about 6 to 11 cycles and used a J-beta primer mix along with a sample-barcoded 5' primer. A template-switch 5' adaptor carrying 12 random nucleotides introduced a unique molecular identifier onto each TCR beta cDNA molecule. At least 2.5 million CDR3-containing paired-end reads were obtained from each sample. All of the RNA was converted into first-strand cDNA using the Mint cDNA synthesis kit, with a TRBC-specific oligonucleotide serving as the primer. After uracil-DNA glycosylase treatment, a first 18-cycle PCR used universal primers M1SS and BC2_uni_R on all cDNA. In the authors' own workflow: Each sample was normalized by randomly selecting 1 million high-quality reads, each carrying a distinct molecular identifier. Instead of being binned into consensus sequences, reads that shared molecular identifiers were thrown out. MiTCR, with a Q25 quality threshold and the strictest error-elimination algorithm, was used for CDR3 identification, clonotype clustering and error correction. A nonparametric unseen species model using Euler transformation provided a lower-bound estimate of total TCR beta diversity. The raw public reads went through TCRdb reprocessing: fastp at Q25, MiXCR clone calling, in-frame beta chains kept. Every CDR3 protein is listed once, alongside the most common genes and DNA of its rows. The V and J calls reflect TCRdb's pipeline rather than the authors' work. The sample table holds 800,000 to 900,000 distinct CDR3 sequences, of which under 80% were seen once. The ten top clones hold 28% of the sample.

The trim is 2 bases for V and 6 bases for J, with a gap of 11 bases between the germline ends. For CDR1 and CDR2, the germline V gene (reference sequence) lists SEHNR and FQNEAQ. From the cysteine through the phenylalanine, the CDR3 covers 14 amino acids. Only CDR3 DNA is held: 42 bases, read in frame from base 1. The TCR was taken from a man in his thirties or forties in good health. Sequences were obtained from blood. The chain couples TRBV7-9 to TRBJ2-1, with an unclear D gene assignment. The nucleotide sequence reads TGTGCCAGCAGCTTACGGCAGCTAGGCAATGAGCAGTTCTTC. This codes for CASSLRQLGNEQFF.